These 3 T cell receptor beta chains originate from one sample sequenced in a study of shared clonotypes between healthy human individuals. Data came from immunoSEQ multiplex PCR; TCRdb stores just in-frame clones and leaves some out. The table records over 950,000 clones, about 72% of them present only once. The sequencing sample was made of memory CD4+ T cells from PBMCs. Subset: CD45RA-negative fraction. These receptors were collected from a man aged 18 to 35 in good health. Some clones in this sample may be carry-over from other donors' samples.

This chain uses TRBV5-1 with TRBJ2-3; unclear D gene. This CDR3 spans 14 amino acids. V lost 2 bases to trimming and J lost 3 bases, with 10 bases between them. Germline CDR1 is SGHRS and CDR2 is YFSETQ. The CDR3 protein is CASSFPPRTDTQYF. CDR3 in DNA: TGCGCCAGCAGCTTCCCCCCTCGGACAGATACGCAGTATTTT.

The chain employs TRBV10-3 and TRBJ1-2; a possible D gene is TRBD1 (5 bases). Germline values: CDR1 ENHRY, CDR2 SYGVKD. Trimming pared 0 bases from V and 3 bases from J, leaving 17 bases between. The CDR3 totals 17 residues. In DNA form, the CDR3 reads TGTGCCATCAGTGAGTCGGGGAGGGGAAAAGCGGACTATGGCTACACCTTC. It codes for CAISESGRGKADYGYTF.

As concerns this clone: The same CDR3 can be traced to other DNA sequences in this sample. The chain has TRBV28 and TRBJ2-7; D is perhaps TRBD2 (6 bases). The germline V gene has CDR1 MDHEN and CDR2 SYDVKM. V dropped 2 bases and J dropped 2 bases, with 10 bases sitting between them. The CDR3 runs 14 residues. In nucleotides, the CDR3 is TGTGCCAGCAGTTTAGGGGGACTGACCTACGAGCAGTACTTC. This sequence encodes CASSLGGLTYEQYF.